This T cell receptor beta chain was obtained from a study of cytomegalovirus exposure and HLA in healthy donors. Background on the study: An early data release held some 85 million unique TCRs from HLA-typed donors. General study findings and limits: Altogether, 170 or so TCR beta chains were recorded as cytomegalovirus-associated.

Use of 60 Vbeta and 13 Jbeta primers characterized the PCR. Measured with immunoSEQ multiplex PCR; TCRdb has only the in-frame clones, and not every one. The sample yields 100,000 to 150,000 clones, under 80% seen once. Points on this clone: Antigen unknown.

CDR3 size: 17 residues. The germline V gene has CDR1 SGHTA and CDR2 FQGTGA. Losses at the gene ends were 3 bases for V and 9 bases for J; bases not matched to a gene: 15. The chain is built from TRBV7-3 and TRBJ2-1; 9 nucleotides match TRBD2. The receptor was isolated from a man aged 35-49 years in good health and CMV-seropositive. Sequencing was done on a sample of PBMCs. CDR3 residues: CASSFRSAAGGPGEQFF. The CDR3 DNA reads as TGTGCCAGCAGCTTCCGTTCGGCCGCGGGAGGGCCGGGTGAGCAGTTCTTC. Using reference TRBV7-3 and TRBJ2-1 for the parts outside the CDR3, the full variable domain is GAGVSQTPSNKVTEKGKYVELRCDPISGHTALYWYRQSLGQGPEFLIYFQGTGAADDSGLPNDRFFAVRPEGSVSTLKIQRTERGDSAVYLCASSFRSAAGGPGEQFFGPGTRLTVL.